This T cell receptor beta chain was documented in a study of blood T cell repertoires in COVID-19. As for the study in general: Whether acute or convalescent, the COVID-19 samples came from the United States, Italy and Spain. Sources were T cells, B-cell-depleted T cells, or PBMCs; the material itself was cDNA or gDNA.

Per the original data handling: Researchers report that nucleated cell counts were estimated from reference gene primer amplification. Data came from immunoSEQ multiplex PCR; TCRdb stores just in-frame clones and leaves some out. Clone size and V and J calls were adopted from that table, with D and trimming inferred from the DNA. The repertoire holds nearly 350,000 clones, with about 90% as singletons. Sequenced sample: peripheral blood. This TCR derives from a young woman who had recovered from COVID-19.

This chain's CDR3 is CASSRKGPSGNTIYF. CDR3 DNA sequence: TGTGCCAGCAGCAGAAAGGGGCCTTCCGGAAACACCATATATTTT. V and J are TRBV21-1 and TRBJ1-3; no check of the table's D call, TRBD1, against the DNA was made. TRBV21-1 is an annotated pseudogene. The CDR3 is 15 amino acids.